Shown below are 17 T cell receptor beta chains from a single sample sequenced in a study of shared clonotypes between healthy human individuals (dated by TCRdb to the early 2020s). The library was prepared using the immunoSEQ multiplex PCR assay. In its TCRdb copy, this immuneACCESS table keeps in-frame sequences only and misses some clones. Where compared with another copy, unresolved V genes explain less than half of these, and the others have no known cause. For this sample the table gives some 1.4 million clones, of which around 97% were detected only once. The top ten clonotypes cover about 1.2% of the sample. Specimen: naive CD4+ T cells sorted from blood. The sample's cell subset or site, from its label and the paper: CD45RA+ positively selected. The receptors here all came from a man under 40 in good health.

The chain recombines TRBV19 with TRBJ2-1; 10 nucleotides agree with TRBD2. The V segment lost 8 bases and the J segment 5 bases; nucleotides outside the gene matches: 6. CDR1 and CDR2 (germline): LNHDA, SQIVND (reference sequence). The CDR3 contains 14 residues. The CDR3 region is CASQGLAENNEQFF. Written as DNA, the CDR3 is TGTGCCAGTCAAGGACTAGCGGAGAACAATGAGCAGTTCTTC.

The chain uses TRBV19 and TRBJ2-5; 9 bases are a match to TRBD2. V lost 1 base and J lost 3; bases outside the gene matches: 6. Germline V gene lookup returns CDR1 LNHDA and CDR2 SQIVND (reference sequence). The CDR3 has 16 amino acids. The CDR3 reads CASSIVLAGEKETQYF. Written as DNA, the CDR3 is TGTGCCAGTAGTATAGTCTTAGCGGGAGAGAAAGAGACCCAGTACTTC.

V gene TRBV10-1 combines with J gene TRBJ2-1; possibly TRBD2 for D (7 bases). Germline values: CDR1 WNHNN, CDR2 SYGVQD (reference sequence). The V end was cut by 10 bases, the J end by 6 bases, with 28 bases between. This CDR3 is built from 17 residues. The CDR3 spells CATSHDRHLGRGNEQFF. Written as DNA, the CDR3 is TGCGCCACCTCACATGACAGGCACCTAGGGAGGGGCAATGAGCAGTTCTTC.

V usage is TRBV5-5 and J usage is TRBJ1-4; D is undetermined. Per the germline V gene, CDR1 is SGHKS and CDR2 is YYEKEE (reference sequence). Trimming shortened V by 4 bases and J by 0 bases, and 7 bases separated the two germline ends. The CDR3 loop spans 14 amino acids. The CDR3, as DNA: TGTGCCAGCAGCCATCTCCCAACTAATGAAAAACTGTTTTTT. Translation gives CASSHLPTNEKLFF.

The rearrangement uses TRBV7-3 and TRBJ2-1; D is possibly TRBD1 (6 bases). V was shortened by 6 bases and J by 7 bases, with 28 bases between the two germline ends. Germline V gene sequence: CDR1 SGHTA, CDR2 FQGTGA. CDR3 length: 18 amino acids. CDR3 in amino acids: CASSPITPPEQGRNEQFF. The DNA of the CDR3 is TGTGCCAGCAGTCCCATTACCCCCCCCGAACAGGGCCGGAATGAGCAGTTCTTC.

V gene TRBV6-5 combines with J gene TRBJ2-1, with 11 bases identical to TRBD2. The CDR3 totals 15 residues. CDR1 is MNHEY and CDR2 is SVGAGI in the germline V gene. The ends lost 6 bases at V and 8 bases at J; junction bases unmatched: 9. The CDR3 protein is CASRPHGSGRDEQFF. DNA of the CDR3: TGTGCCAGCAGGCCTCATGGTAGCGGGAGGGATGAGCAGTTCTTC.

V usage is TRBV5-6 and J usage is TRBJ2-6, with TRBD1 matching over 7 bases. Germline CDR1 reads SGHDT; CDR2 reads YYEEEE. This CDR3 has 18 amino acids. Unmatched junction bases numbered 13, after V lost 7 bases and J lost 0 bases. The CDR3 loop is CASSSPTGPSSGANVLTF. DNA of the CDR3: TGTGCCAGCTCGTCCCCGACAGGGCCGAGCTCTGGGGCCAACGTCCTGACTTTC.

The V and J genes are TRBV28 and TRBJ1-2, with 8 nucleotides matching TRBD1. The CDR3 runs to 14 residues. The germline V gene encodes CDR1 MDHEN and CDR2 SYDVKM. V gave up 7 bases and J gave up 4 bases; unmatched junction bases: 8. In DNA form, the CDR3 reads TGTGCCAGCACCGATCAGGGGGCAATCTATGGCTACACCTTC. It is translated as CASTDQGAIYGYTF.

This chain links TRBV6-1 with TRBJ2-5; D may be TRBD2 (6 bases). The last part of the DNA fits TRBJ2-7 better; the J call may be wrong. Germline CDR1 reads MNHNS; CDR2 reads SASEGT. This CDR3 is 13 amino acids long. Here the CDR3 DNA reads TGTGCCAGCAGTGTCACGACTAGTTCCGAGCAGTACTTC. The encoded protein is CASSVTTSSEQYF.

The chain carries TRBV28 and TRBJ2-7, with 8 bases matching TRBD2. Trimming at V came to 2 bases and at J to 5 bases, leaving 11 bases not matched to a gene. Germline lookup yields CDR1 MDHEN and CDR2 SYDVKM. CDR3 length equals 16 residues. The CDR3 DNA reads as TGTGCCAGCAGTTTAATCGGGAGGGGGAACTTGGACGAGCAGTACTTC. Its protein is CASSLIGRGNLDEQYF. Together with reference TRBV28 and TRBJ2-7, the CDR3 gives the full variable domain: DVKVTQSSRYLVKRTGEKVFLECVQDMDHENMFWYRQDPGLGLRLIYFSYDVKMKEKGDIPEGYSVSREKKERFSLILESASTNQTSMYLCASSLIGRGNLDEQYFGPGTRLTVT.

The chain joins TRBV5-1 to TRBJ2-7; D may be TRBD1 or TRBD2 (5 bases each). This CDR3 has 15 amino acids. CDR1 is SGHRS, CDR2 YFSETQ, per germline. V was shortened by 1 base and J by 0 bases, with 11 bases between the two germline ends. The DNA of the CDR3 is TGCGCCAGCAGCTTGCGGTCAGGGAGCTCCTACGAGCAGTACTTC. Translation: CASSLRSGSSYEQYF.

This clone was recorded only once. The J gene is TRBJ2-5, the V gene TRBV19, with 7 bases fitting TRBD2. Germline V CDR1 and CDR2: LNHDA, SQIVND (reference sequence). This CDR3 has 14 amino acids. Trimming took 2 bases from V and 2 from J; bases not matched to a gene: 2. CDR3 sequence (DNA): TGTGCCAGTAGTATATGGGGAGGGCAAGAGACCCAGTACTTC. This encodes CASSIWGGQETQYF.

This chain connects TRBV5-6 to TRBJ1-5; possibly TRBD1 for D (6 bases). V was clipped by 1 base and J by 5 bases, with 7 bases between them. The CDR3 length is 13 residues. The V gene's germline CDR1 is SGHDT and CDR2 YYEEEE. The CDR3 loop reads CASSLRQDQPQHF. The DNA of the CDR3 is TGTGCCAGCAGCTTGCGACAGGATCAGCCCCAGCATTTT.

A note on this clone: Different DNA sequences within this sample yield the same CDR3. The chain couples TRBV5-1 to TRBJ2-1, with D tentatively TRBD2 (5 bases). V lost 0 bases and J lost 1, with 8 bases in between. In germline, CDR1 is SGHRS, CDR2 YFSETQ. This CDR3 is 15 amino acids long. For the CDR3, the DNA is TGCGCCAGCAGCTTGGGGGGAGTATCCTACAATGAGCAGTTCTTC. This gives the protein CASSLGGVSYNEQFF.

The CDR3 nucleotides are TGCGCCAGCAGTGAGGGGACAGGAGAACCCAATCAGCCCCAGCATTTT. As protein: CASSEGTGEPNQPQHF. The genes are TRBV10-2 and TRBJ1-5; TRBD1 matches 8 bases. CDR3 length equals 16 residues. Germline loops: CDR1 WSHSY, CDR2 SAAADI. The junction had 6 bases not matched to a gene; V was cut back by 2 bases and J by 3 bases.

This chain connects TRBV5-1 to TRBJ2-7; maybe TRBD2 (6 bases). Germline V gene lookup returns CDR1 SGHRS and CDR2 YFSETQ. The CDR3 consists of 14 residues. V dropped 0 bases and J dropped 2 bases, with 9 bases sitting between them. This CDR3 reads CASSLGDLTYEQYF. The CDR3 DNA sequence: TGCGCCAGCAGCTTGGGGGACTTAACCTACGAGCAGTACTTC.

The rearrangement uses TRBV29-1 and TRBJ2-1; 10 nucleotides match TRBD1. The CDR3 runs to 13 residues. Per germline, CDR1 SQVTM and CDR2 ANQGSEA. J lost 4 bases, V lost 5 bases, and 2 bases had no gene match. In DNA form, the CDR3 reads TGCAGCGTTACGGGACAGGGGTACAATGAGCAGTTCTTC. It specifies CSVTGQGYNEQFF.